This T cell receptor (beta chain) was sequenced in a study of persistence of HIV-infected CD4 T cells. Germline V lookup: CDR1 MNHEY, CDR2 SVGAGI. The J segment lost 7 bases and the V segment lost 4 bases, leaving 3 bases of the junction unmatched. The CDR3 length is 14 residues. Overall study findings and caveats: CMV- and Gag-responding cells had lower TCRbeta richness than CD3/CD28-responding cells. Antigen-responding cells were enriched for degenerate expanded CDR3beta sequences.

An overlapping HIV-1 Gag peptide pool stimulated these cells at 0.95 to 1 ug/peptide/mL. Memory cells lacking CD40L and CD69 with high CD45RO were sorted. Plasma HIV-1 RNA stayed below 50 copies/mL for at least 4 years. Anti-CD28/CD49d costimulation, CD40-blocking antibody and enfuvirtide were given to CD8-depleted PBMCs for about 19 hours. A note on this clone: The antigen is unknown.

Sequencing used immunoSEQ version 4 in survey mode. This table comes from immunoSEQ multiplex PCR, and its TCRdb copy is limited to in-frame clones, with some not included. The top ten clones hold 1.5% to 2% of a sample with about 64,000 clones, about 77% of them seen once. The rearrangement links TRBV6-5 to TRBJ1-6; 8 bases align to TRBD1. The specimen comprised CD4+ T cells sorted from PBMCs after approximately 19-hour stimulation, sampled from a patient who received antiretroviral therapy. The sequence came from an adult man with HIV who was CMV-seropositive. The CDR3 nucleotides are TGTGCCAGCAGTTCCTGGACAGGGAATTCACCCCTCCACTTT. Translating gives CASSSWTGNSPLHF.